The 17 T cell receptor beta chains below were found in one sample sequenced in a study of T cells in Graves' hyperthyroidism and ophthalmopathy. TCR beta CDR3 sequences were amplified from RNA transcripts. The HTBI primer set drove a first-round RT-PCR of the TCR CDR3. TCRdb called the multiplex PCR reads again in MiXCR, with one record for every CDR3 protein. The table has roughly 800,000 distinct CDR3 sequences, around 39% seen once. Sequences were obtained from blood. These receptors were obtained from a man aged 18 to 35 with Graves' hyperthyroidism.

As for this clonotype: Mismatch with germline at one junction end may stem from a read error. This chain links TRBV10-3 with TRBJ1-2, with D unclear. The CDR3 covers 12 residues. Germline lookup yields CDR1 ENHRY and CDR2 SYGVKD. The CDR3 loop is CAISAEDYGYTF. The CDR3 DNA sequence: TGCGCCATCAGTGCAGAGGACTATGGCTACACCTTC.

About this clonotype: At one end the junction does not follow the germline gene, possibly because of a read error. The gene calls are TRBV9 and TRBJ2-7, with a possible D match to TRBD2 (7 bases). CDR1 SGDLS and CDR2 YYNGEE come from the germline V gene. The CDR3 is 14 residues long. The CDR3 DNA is TGTGCCAGCAGCGAGGGGGGGGGAACCTACGAGCTGTACTTC. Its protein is CASSEGGGTYELYF.

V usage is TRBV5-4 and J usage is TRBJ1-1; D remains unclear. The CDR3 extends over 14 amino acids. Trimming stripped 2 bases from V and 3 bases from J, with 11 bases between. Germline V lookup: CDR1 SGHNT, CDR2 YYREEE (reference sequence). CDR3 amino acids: CASSFGPEDTEAFF. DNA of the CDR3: TGTGCCAGCAGCTTCGGGCCAGAGGACACTGAAGCTTTCTTT.

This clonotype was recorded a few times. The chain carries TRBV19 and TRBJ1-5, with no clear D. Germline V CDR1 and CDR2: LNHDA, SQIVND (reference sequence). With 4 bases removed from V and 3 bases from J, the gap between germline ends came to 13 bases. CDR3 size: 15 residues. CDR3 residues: CASSREEVPNQPQHF. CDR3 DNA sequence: TGTGCCAGTAGTAGGGAAGAGGTCCCCAATCAGCCCCAGCATTTT. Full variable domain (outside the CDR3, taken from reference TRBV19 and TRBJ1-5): DGGITQSPKYLFRKEGQNVTLSCEQNLNHDAMYWYRQDPGQGLRLIYYSQIVNDFQKGDIAEGYSVSREKKESFPLTVTSAQKNPTAFYLCASSREEVPNQPQHFGDGTRLSIL.

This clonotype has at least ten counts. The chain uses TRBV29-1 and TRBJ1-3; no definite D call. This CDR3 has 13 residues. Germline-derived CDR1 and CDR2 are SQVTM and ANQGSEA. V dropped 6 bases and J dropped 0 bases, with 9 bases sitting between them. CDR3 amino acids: CSVTVVSGNTIYF. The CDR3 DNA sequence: TGCAGCGTGACGGTTGTCTCTGGAAACACCATATATTTT.

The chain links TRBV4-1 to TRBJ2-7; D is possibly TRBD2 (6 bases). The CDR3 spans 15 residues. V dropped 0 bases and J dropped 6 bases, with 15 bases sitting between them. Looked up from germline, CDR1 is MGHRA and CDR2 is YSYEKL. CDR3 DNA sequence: TGCGCCAGCAGCCAAGATCAGGGTCTAGCGAGCGAGCAGTACTTC. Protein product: CASSQDQGLASEQYF.

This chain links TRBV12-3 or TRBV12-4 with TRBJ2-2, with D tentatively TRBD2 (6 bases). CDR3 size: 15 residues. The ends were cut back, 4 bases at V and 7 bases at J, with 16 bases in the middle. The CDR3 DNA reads TGTGCCAGCAGTTCGGGGTTCCGGCGGGGCGGGGAGCTGTTTTTT. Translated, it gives CASSSGFRRGGELFF.

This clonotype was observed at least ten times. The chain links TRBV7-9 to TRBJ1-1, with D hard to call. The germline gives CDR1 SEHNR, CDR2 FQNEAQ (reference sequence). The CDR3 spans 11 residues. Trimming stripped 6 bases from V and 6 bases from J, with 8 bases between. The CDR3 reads CASRGRAEAFF. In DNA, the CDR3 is TGTGCCAGCAGGGGGAGAGCTGAAGCTTTCTTT. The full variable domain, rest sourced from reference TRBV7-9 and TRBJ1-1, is DTGVSQNPRHKITKRGQNVTFRCDPISEHNRLYWYRQTLGQGPEFLTYFQNEAQLEKSRLLSDRFSAERPKGSFSTLEIQRTEQGDSAMYLCASRGRAEAFFGQGTRLTVV.

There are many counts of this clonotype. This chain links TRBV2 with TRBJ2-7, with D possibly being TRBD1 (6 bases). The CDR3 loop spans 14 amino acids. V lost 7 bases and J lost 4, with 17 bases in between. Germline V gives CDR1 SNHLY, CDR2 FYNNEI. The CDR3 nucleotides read TGTGCCAGCAAATGGCAGGGGCTACCTTACGAGCAGTACTTC. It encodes CASKWQGLPYEQYF.

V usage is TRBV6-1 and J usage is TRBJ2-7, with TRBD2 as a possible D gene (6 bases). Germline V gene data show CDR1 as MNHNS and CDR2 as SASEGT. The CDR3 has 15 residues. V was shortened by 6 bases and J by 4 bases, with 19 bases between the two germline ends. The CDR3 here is CASSPYGEAWYEQYF. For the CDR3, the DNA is TGTGCCAGCAGCCCTTACGGGGAGGCTTGGTACGAGCAGTACTTC.

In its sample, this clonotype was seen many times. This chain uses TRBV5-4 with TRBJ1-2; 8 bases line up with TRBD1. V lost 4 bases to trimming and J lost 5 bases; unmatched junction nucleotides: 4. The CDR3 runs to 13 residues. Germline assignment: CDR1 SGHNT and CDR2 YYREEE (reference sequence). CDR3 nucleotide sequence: TGTGCCAGCAGCCAACAGGGGGGATATGGCTACACCTTC. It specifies CASSQQGGYGYTF. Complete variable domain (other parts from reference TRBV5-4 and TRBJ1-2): ETGVTQSPTHLIKTRGQQVTLRCSSQSGHNTVSWYQQALGQGPQFIFQYYREEENGRGNFPPRFSGLQFPNYSSELNVNALELDDSALYLCASSQQGGYGYTFGSGTRLTVV.

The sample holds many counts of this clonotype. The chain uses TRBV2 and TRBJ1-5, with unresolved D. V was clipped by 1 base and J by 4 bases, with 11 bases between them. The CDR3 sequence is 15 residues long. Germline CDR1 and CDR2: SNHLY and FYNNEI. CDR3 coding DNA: TGTGCCAGCAGTGAAGGTTGGCCTAGGAATCAGCCCCAGCATTTT. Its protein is CASSEGWPRNQPQHF.

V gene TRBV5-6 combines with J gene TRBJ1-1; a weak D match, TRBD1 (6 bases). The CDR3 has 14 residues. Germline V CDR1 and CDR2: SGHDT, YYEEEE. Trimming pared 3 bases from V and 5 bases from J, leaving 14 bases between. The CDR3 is CASSSADRRTEAFF. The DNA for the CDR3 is TGTGCCAGCAGCTCTGCCGACAGGCGAACTGAAGCTTTCTTT.

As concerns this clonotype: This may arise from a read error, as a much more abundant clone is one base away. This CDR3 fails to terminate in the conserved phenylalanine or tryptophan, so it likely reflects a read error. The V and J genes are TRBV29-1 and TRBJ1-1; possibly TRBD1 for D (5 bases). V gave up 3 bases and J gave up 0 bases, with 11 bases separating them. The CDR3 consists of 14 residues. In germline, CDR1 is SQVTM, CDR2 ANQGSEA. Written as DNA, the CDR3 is TGCAGCGTTGAGAGGGGCATTTTGAACACTGAAGCTTTCGTT. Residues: CSVERGILNTEAFV.

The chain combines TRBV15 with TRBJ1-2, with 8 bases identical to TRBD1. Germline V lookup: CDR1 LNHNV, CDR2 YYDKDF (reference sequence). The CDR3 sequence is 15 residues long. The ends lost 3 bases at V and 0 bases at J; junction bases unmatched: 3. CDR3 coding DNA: TGTGCCACCAGCAGGACAGGGGCAACTAACTATGGCTACACCTTC. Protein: CATSRTGATNYGYTF.

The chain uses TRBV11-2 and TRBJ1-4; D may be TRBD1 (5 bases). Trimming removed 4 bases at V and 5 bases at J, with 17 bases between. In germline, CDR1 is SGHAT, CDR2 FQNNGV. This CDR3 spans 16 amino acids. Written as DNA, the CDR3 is TGTGCCAGCAGCTCCCTCCGAGGGGCAGACAATGAAAAACTGTTTTTT. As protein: CASSSLRGADNEKLFF.

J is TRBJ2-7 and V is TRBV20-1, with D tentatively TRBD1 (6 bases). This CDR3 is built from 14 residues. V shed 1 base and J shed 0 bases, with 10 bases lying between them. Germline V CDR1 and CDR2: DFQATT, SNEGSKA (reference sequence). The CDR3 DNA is TGCAGTGCTAGAGCAGGGGCCCACTCCTACGAGCAGTACTTC. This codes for CSARAGAHSYEQYF.